The 6 T cell receptor beta chains given below trace back to one sample, sequenced in a study of T and B cells in COVID-19 patients. Multiplex PCR with BIOMED2 TRB-A/B primer pools amplified TRB rearrangements. TCRdb re-called the multiplex PCR reads with MiXCR, one entry per CDR3 protein. Altogether more than 20,000 distinct CDR3 sequences are present, approximately 32% being singletons, with the ten largest covering roughly 1.7%. Each TRB amplification used roughly 240-550 ng of genomic DNA from blood. Sequencing was performed on blood. The receptors come from a human donor who had recovered from COVID-19.

This chain connects TRBV7-2 to TRBJ2-3, with D uncertain. The CDR3 covers 14 residues. Trimming left V 3 bases short and J 3 bases short, with 10 bases between. In germline, CDR1 is SGHTA, CDR2 FQGNSA. CDR3 bases: TGTGCCAGCAGCTTGGGCCTGAGGACAGATACGCAGTATTTT. Translating it yields CASSLGLRTDTQYF.

By sample fraction, this clonotype is medium-sized. The chain is built from TRBV19 and TRBJ2-2; D remains ambiguous. Trimming pared 5 bases from V and 3 bases from J, leaving 1 base between. The CDR3 is 11 residues long. Germline assignment: CDR1 LNHDA and CDR2 SQIVND (reference sequence). In DNA, the CDR3 is TGTGCCAGTAGTGACACCGGGGAGCTGTTTTTT. This sequence encodes CASSDTGELFF.

The V and J genes are TRBV7-2 and TRBJ1-1, with D unresolved. The germline V and J ends were trimmed by 5 bases and 1 base, with 14 bases remaining between them. Per the germline V gene, CDR1 is SGHTA and CDR2 is FQGNSA. The CDR3 is 15 residues long. The CDR3, as DNA: TGTGCCAGCAGCCAGATGTCCGTGCAGAACACTGAAGCTTTCTTT. Amino acids: CASSQMSVQNTEAFF.

This clonotype was counted at least ten times. This chain links TRBV6-5 with TRBJ2-1, with 12 nucleotides matching TRBD2. Trimming took 4 bases from V and 4 from J; bases not matched to a gene: 5. This CDR3 is 16 amino acids long. Germline CDR1 MNHEY, CDR2 SVGAGI. In nucleotides, the CDR3 is TGTGCCAGCAGTTCGACTAGCGGGAGTGGGTACAATGAGCAGTTCTTC. It codes for CASSSTSGSGYNEQFF.

This clonotype was seen at least ten times. The V and J genes are TRBV27 and TRBJ2-7; 12 bases map to TRBD1. J gave up 7 bases and V 8 bases, and 12 bases lay outside the gene matches. The germline V gene has CDR1 MNHEY and CDR2 SMNVEV (reference sequence). The CDR3 has 15 amino acids. The CDR3 is CASAAPGQGANEQYF. In DNA, the CDR3 is TGTGCCAGCGCCGCGCCGGGACAGGGGGCGAATGAGCAGTACTTC.

The chain carries TRBV4-3 and TRBJ1-1; TRBD1 is a possible D gene (5 bases). The CDR3 has 14 residues. V was cut by 1 base and J by 5 bases, with 11 bases left in between. CDR1 is LGHNA and CDR2 is YSLEER in the germline V gene. CDR3: CASSQGQGRTEAFF. For the CDR3, the DNA is TGCGCCAGCAGCCAAGGGCAGGGAAGAACTGAAGCTTTCTTT.